This TCR beta chain was sequenced for a study of technical replicates of blood from a handful of donors (dated by TCRdb to 2017 to 2019). The library was produced with the immunoSEQ multiplex PCR assay. TCRdb limited this immuneACCESS table to in-frame rearrangements with V and J called. A share of clones is missing; checked studies link under half to unresolved V genes, and the rest is unexplained. A total of 68,000 or so clones appear in this sample, approximately 89% of them only once. The top ten clones comprise approximately 4.8% of the sample. Relative to germline, V is missing 1 base and J is missing 2 bases, with 5 bases of the junction outside any gene match. The CDR3, cysteine through phenylalanine, is 16 amino acids long. Just the 48-base CDR3 DNA is kept, in frame starting at base 1. From the germline V gene, CDR1 is SGHAT and CDR2 is FQNNGV. This clone has just a few counts. Its antigen specificity is not known. Base-call qualities are not available, and no considerably larger clone is one nucleotide away.

The chain is encoded by TRBV11-2 joined to TRBJ2-7, with 10 bases aligning to TRBD2. Material: PBMCs. This TCR was recovered from a human donor in good health. Some clones in this sample may be carry-over from other donors' samples. The CDR3 reads as follows: CASSLGGSGGTYEQYF. The nucleotide sequence is TGTGCCAGCAGCTTAGGTGGTAGCGGGGGGACCTACGAGCAGTACTTC.